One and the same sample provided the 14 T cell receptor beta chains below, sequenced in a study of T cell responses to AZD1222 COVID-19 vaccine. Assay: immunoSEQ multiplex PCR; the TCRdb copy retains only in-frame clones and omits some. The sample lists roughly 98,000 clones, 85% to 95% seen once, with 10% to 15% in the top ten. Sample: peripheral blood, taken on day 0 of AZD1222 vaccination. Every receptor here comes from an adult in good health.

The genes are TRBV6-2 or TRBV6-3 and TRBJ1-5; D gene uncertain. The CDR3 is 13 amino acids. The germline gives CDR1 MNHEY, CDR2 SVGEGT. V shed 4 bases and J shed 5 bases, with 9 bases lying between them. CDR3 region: CASSSAPHQPQHF. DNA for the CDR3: TGTGCCAGCAGTTCGGCACCGCATCAGCCCCAGCATTTT.

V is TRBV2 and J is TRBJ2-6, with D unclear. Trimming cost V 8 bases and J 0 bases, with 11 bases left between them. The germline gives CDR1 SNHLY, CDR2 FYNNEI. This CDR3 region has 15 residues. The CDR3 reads CASHPDVSGANVLTF. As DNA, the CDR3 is TGTGCCAGCCACCCCGACGTCTCTGGGGCCAACGTCCTGACTTTC.

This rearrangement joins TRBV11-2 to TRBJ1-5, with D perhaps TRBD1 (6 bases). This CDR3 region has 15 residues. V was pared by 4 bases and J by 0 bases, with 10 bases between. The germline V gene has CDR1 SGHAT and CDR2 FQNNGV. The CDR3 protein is CASSSGGGSNQPQHF. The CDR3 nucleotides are TGTGCCAGCAGCTCGGGGGGCGGTAGCAATCAGCCCCAGCATTTT. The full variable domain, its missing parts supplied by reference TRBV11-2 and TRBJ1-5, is EAGVAQSPRYKIIEKRQSVAFWCNPISGHATLYWYQQILGQGPKLLIQFQNNGVVDDSQLPKDRFSAERLKGVDSTLKIQPAKLEDSAVYLCASSSGGGSNQPQHFGDGTRLSIL.

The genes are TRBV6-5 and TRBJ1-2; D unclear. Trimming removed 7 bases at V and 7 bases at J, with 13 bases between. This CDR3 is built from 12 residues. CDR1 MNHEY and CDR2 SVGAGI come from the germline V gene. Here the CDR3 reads CASTTRPLGYTF. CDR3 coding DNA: TGTGCCAGCACGACGAGGCCCCTTGGCTACACCTTC.

The CDR3 bases are TGTGCCAGCAGCCAAGGGGACAGGGGTATTGGCACTGAAGCTTTCTTT. Protein product: CASSQGDRGIGTEAFF. The chain is built from TRBV14 and TRBJ1-1; 10 bases align to TRBD1. Germline V gene data show CDR1 as SGHDN and CDR2 as FVKESK. The junction had 6 bases not matched to a gene; V was cut back by 1 base and J by 4 bases. The CDR3 has 16 amino acids. The complete variable domain, with remaining parts taken from reference TRBV14 and TRBJ1-1, reads EAGVTQFPSHSVIEKGQTVTLRCDPISGHDNLYWYRRVMGKEIKFLLHFVKESKQDESGMPNNRFLAERTGGTYSTLKVQPAELEDSGVYFCASSQGDRGIGTEAFFGQGTRLTVV.

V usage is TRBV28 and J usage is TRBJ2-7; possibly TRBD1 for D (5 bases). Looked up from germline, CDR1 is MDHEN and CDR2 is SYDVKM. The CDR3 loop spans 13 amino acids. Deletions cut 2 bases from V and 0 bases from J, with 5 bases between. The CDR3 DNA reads TGTGCCAGCAGTTTAGGGGCCTCCTACGAGCAGTACTTC. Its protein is CASSLGASYEQYF.

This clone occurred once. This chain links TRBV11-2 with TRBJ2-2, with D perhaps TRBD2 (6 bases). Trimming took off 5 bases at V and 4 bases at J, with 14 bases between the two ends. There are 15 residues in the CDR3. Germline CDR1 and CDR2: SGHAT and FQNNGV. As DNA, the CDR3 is TGTGCCAGCAGCCAGGACGGGGGAGGCACCGGGGAGCTGTTTTTT. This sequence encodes CASSQDGGGTGELFF.

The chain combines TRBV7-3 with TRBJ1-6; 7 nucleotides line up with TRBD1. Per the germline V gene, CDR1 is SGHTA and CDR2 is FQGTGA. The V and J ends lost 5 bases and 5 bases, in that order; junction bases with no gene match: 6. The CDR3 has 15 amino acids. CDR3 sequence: CASSKTGFDNSPLHF. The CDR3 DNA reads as TGTGCCAGCAGCAAGACAGGGTTTGATAATTCACCCCTCCACTTT.

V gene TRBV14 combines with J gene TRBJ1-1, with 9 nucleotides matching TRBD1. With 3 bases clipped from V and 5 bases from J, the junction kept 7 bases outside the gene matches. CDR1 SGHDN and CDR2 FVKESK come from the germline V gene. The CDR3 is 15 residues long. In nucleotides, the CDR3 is TGTGCCAGCAGCCATCAAGACAGGGGGTATACTGAAGCTTTCTTT. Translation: CASSHQDRGYTEAFF.

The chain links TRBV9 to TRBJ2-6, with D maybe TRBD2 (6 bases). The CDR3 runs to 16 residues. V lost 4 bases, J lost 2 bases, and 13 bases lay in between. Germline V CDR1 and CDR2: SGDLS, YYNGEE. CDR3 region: CASSTRWGAGANVLTF. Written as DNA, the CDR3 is TGTGCCAGCAGCACCCGTTGGGGGGCTGGGGCCAACGTCCTGACTTTC.

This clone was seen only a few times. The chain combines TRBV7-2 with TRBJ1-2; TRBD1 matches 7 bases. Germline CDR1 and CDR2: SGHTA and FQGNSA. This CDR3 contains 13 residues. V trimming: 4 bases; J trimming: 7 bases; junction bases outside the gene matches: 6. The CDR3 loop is CASSSSGGRGYTF. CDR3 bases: TGTGCCAGCAGCTCTTCAGGGGGTCGTGGCTACACCTTC.

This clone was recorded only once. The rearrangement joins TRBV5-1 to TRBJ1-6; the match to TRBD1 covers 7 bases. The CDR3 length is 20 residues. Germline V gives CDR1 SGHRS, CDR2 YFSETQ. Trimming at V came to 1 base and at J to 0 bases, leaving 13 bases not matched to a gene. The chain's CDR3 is CASSLSGQSLPSSYNSPLHF. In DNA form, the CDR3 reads TGCGCCAGCAGCTTGTCGGGACAGAGCCTTCCTAGCTCCTATAATTCACCCCTCCACTTT.

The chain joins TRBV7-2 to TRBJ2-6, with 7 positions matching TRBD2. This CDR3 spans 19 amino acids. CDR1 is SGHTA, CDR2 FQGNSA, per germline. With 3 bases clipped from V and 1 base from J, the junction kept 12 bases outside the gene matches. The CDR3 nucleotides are TGTGCCAGCAGCTTGCCCTTTGGGCGGGGGTCATCTGGGGCCAACGTCCTGACTTTC. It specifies CASSLPFGRGSSGANVLTF.

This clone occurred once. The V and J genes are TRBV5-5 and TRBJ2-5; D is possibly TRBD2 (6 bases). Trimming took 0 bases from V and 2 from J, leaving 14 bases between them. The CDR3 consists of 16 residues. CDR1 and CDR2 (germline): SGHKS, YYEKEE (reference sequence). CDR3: CASSLAPGGLQETQYF. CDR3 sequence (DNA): TGTGCCAGCAGCTTGGCCCCCGGGGGATTACAAGAGACCCAGTACTTC.